The 9 T cell receptor beta chains given below trace back to one sample, sequenced in a study of tumor and adjacent non-tumor tissue in lung cancer. This sample's RNA came from whole unsorted tissue. The library came from three nested PCR rounds adapted from ARM-PCR protocols. TCRdb ran MiXCR on the multiplex PCR reads and lists one entry per CDR3 protein. There are about 93,000 distinct CDR3 sequences in the sample; about 70% occur only once, and about 17% lies in the top ten. Input material: lung tumor tissue. The source of these receptors is a man between 60 and 75 years old with non-small cell lung cancer.

This sequence joins TRBV7-8 and TRBJ1-1; D gene unclear. The CDR3 length is 15 residues. The V end was cut by 3 bases, the J end by 1 base, with 12 bases between. CDR1 and CDR2 (germline): SGHVS, FQNEAQ. In DNA, the CDR3 is TGTGCCAGCAGCTTTGATACGATCAAGAACACTGAAGCTTTCTTT. This translates into CASSFDTIKNTEAFF.

Concerning this clonotype: Sequence at one end of the junction differs from germline and may be a read error. The chain uses TRBV29-1 and TRBJ1-2; D is uncertain. From germline, CDR1 is SQVTM and CDR2 ANQGSEA. The CDR3 consists of 13 residues. CDR3 residues: CCVEGSANYGYTF. CDR3 coding DNA: TGCTGCGTTGAGGGCAGCGCTAACTATGGCTACACATTC.

The chain carries TRBV7-9 and TRBJ2-5; maybe TRBD1 (6 bases). With 1 base removed from V and 1 base from J, the gap between germline ends came to 10 bases. In germline, CDR1 is SEHNR, CDR2 FQNEAQ (reference sequence). The CDR3 runs 15 residues. The CDR3 DNA reads as TGTGCCAGCAGCTTAGGGGGACAAGTCCAAGAGACCCAGTACTTC. Protein product: CASSLGGQVQETQYF.

This clonotype came up a few times. This clone may be a read error of a much larger clone one base away. This sequence joins TRBV7-2 and TRBJ1-2; tentative D call: TRBD1 (6 bases). Germline-derived CDR1 and CDR2 are SGHTA and FQGNSA. Trimming shortened V by 2 bases and J by 2 bases, and 12 bases separated the two germline ends. The CDR3 runs to 15 residues. The chain's CDR3 is CASSLWFQGNYGYTF. CDR3 coding DNA: TGTGCCAGCAGCTTATGGTTCCAGGGGAACTATGGCTACACCTTC.

This clonotype was counted a single time. A much larger clone lies one base from this, so it may be a read error. This chain uses TRBV28 with TRBJ1-3; no clear D gene. The CDR3 has 17 residues. Trimming took off 1 base at V and 3 bases at J, with 16 bases between the two ends. Germline CDR1 is MDHEN and CDR2 is SYDVKM. The CDR3 bases are TGTGCCAGCAGTTTATTCCAGGCCAGACTCTTTGGAAACACCATATATTTT. Protein: CASSLFQARLFGNTIYF.

The chain recombines TRBV20-1 with TRBJ1-2, with D maybe TRBD1 (5 bases). The CDR3 covers 11 residues. Germline-derived CDR1 and CDR2 are DFQATT and SNEGSKA (reference sequence). The V gene lost 7 bases and the J gene lost 7 bases, with 13 bases spanning the gap. The CDR3 region has the DNA TGCAGTGTTGCGGGGACGGTTGGCTACACCTTC. Its translation: CSVAGTVGYTF.

This clonotype was found once. The germline gene is not matched at one end of the junction; a read error may be the cause. The gene calls are TRBV28 and TRBJ2-7, with D tentatively TRBD1 (6 bases). Germline V gives CDR1 MDHEN, CDR2 SYDVKM. The CDR3 consists of 14 residues. The CDR3 loop reads CDSSDSPRSYEQYF. CDR3 sequence (DNA): TGTGACAGCTCGGACAGCCCCCGCTCCTACGAGCAGTACTTC.

This clonotype was observed a few times. One end of the junction varies from germline; a read error may be responsible. V and J are TRBV6-1 and TRBJ1-5; D is unresolved. CDR1 and CDR2 from the germline V gene are MNHNS and SASEGT. This CDR3 is built from 13 residues. CDR3 residues: CASSETTPQPHHF. CDR3 nucleotides: TGTGCCAGCAGTGAAACTACCCCTCAGCCCCACCATTTT.

Regarding this clonotype: Sequence at one end of the junction differs from germline and may be a read error. CDR3 sequence (DNA): TGTGTCAGCAGTCCCGGGACAGGAGGCTACTCTAACTATGGCTACACCTTC. Its protein is CVSSPGTGGYSNYGYTF. The chain is built from TRBV6-6 and TRBJ1-2; 8 nucleotides agree with TRBD1. Germline V gene data show CDR1 as MNHNY and CDR2 as SVGAGI (reference sequence). The CDR3 runs 17 residues.